The rows below give T cell receptor beta chains drawn from one sample of a study of blood T cell repertoires in COVID-19. Only in-frame clones appear in the TCRdb table, and some are missing; sequencing was by immunoSEQ multiplex PCR. The table shows a few hundred thousand clones, with around 89% occurring only once. Sequencing was done on a sample of peripheral blood. The receptors originated from a man aged 35 to 55 with acute or convalescent COVID-19. Both conserved end residues are part of each CDR3. The order of the fields is D gene, V gene, J gene, CDR3 protein, CDR3 DNA. A D gene is named only where the DNA matches it firmly.

D gene: TRBD1
V gene: TRBV7-2
J gene: TRBJ1-4
CDR3 protein: CASSLDRGVNEKLFF
CDR3 DNA: TGTGCCAGCAGCCTAGACAGGGGCGTGAATGAAAAACTGTTTTTT

D gene: NA
V gene: TRBV14
J gene: TRBJ2-7
CDR3 protein: CASSQGWGVDEQYF
CDR3 DNA: TGTGCCAGCAGCCAAGGGTGGGGGGTGGACGAGCAGTACTTC

D gene: TRBD1
V gene: TRBV13
J gene: TRBJ1-6
CDR3 protein: CASSVRTGGNSPLHF
CDR3 DNA: TGTGCCAGCAGCGTGAGGACAGGGGGGAATTCACCCCTCCACTTT

D gene: NA
V gene: TRBV28
J gene: TRBJ2-7
CDR3 protein: CASSGDPGVYEQYF
CDR3 DNA: TGTGCCAGCAGTGGGGACCCAGGGGTTTACGAGCAGTACTTC

D gene: NA
V gene: TRBV12-5
J gene: TRBJ2-2
CDR3 protein: CASGERGFAGELFF
CDR3 DNA: TGTGCTAGTGGCGAACGGGGGTTCGCCGGGGAGCTGTTTTTT

D gene: TRBD1
V gene: TRBV5-1
J gene: TRBJ1-2
CDR3 protein: CASSLAGQGGYGYTF
CDR3 DNA: TGCGCCAGCAGCTTGGCGGGACAGGGTGGCTATGGCTACACCTTC

D gene: TRBD2
V gene: TRBV4-2
J gene: TRBJ2-1
CDR3 protein: CASSQGWASGRNEQFF
CDR3 DNA: TGTGCCAGCAGCCAAGGTTGGGCTAGCGGGAGAAATGAGCAGTTCTTC

D gene: NA
V gene: TRBV7-2
J gene: TRBJ1-3
CDR3 protein: CASSPVGTGGIGNTIYF
CDR3 DNA: TGTGCCAGCAGCCCAGTCGGCACGGGGGGAATTGGAAACACCATATATTTT

D gene: TRBD2
V gene: TRBV6-1
J gene: TRBJ2-1
CDR3 protein: CASSEGGGSEQFF
CDR3 DNA: TGTGCCAGCAGTGAGGGGGGAGGGAGTGAGCAGTTCTTC

D gene: TRBD1
V gene: TRBV6-5
J gene: TRBJ1-6
CDR3 protein: CASSYVPTGRSPLHF
CDR3 DNA: TGTGCCAGCAGTTATGTCCCGACAGGGCGGTCACCCCTCCACTTT